The 18 T cell receptor beta chains reported below all come from one sample, sequenced in a study of blood T cell repertoires in COVID-19. Profiling relied on immunoSEQ multiplex PCR, and the TCRdb table lists in-frame clones only, not all of them. The sample contains over 30,000 clones, 75% to 90% of which appear only once. Sample: peripheral blood. The receptor set was obtained from a man aged 65 to 85 with acute or convalescent COVID-19.

The chain combines TRBV7-9 with TRBJ2-1; 13 bases fit TRBD2. Per germline, CDR1 SEHNR and CDR2 FQNEAQ (reference sequence). The CDR3 has 19 residues. Losses at the gene ends were 5 bases for V and 0 bases for J; bases not matched to a gene: 10. The CDR3, as DNA: TGTGCCAGCAGCACGGGACTAGCGGGATTTCTGAGCTCCTACAATGAGCAGTTCTTC. This sequence encodes CASSTGLAGFLSSYNEQFF.

The genes are TRBV27 and TRBJ1-1, with D possibly being TRBD1 (5 bases). The CDR3 is made up of 14 amino acids. V was trimmed by 5 bases and J by 4 bases, leaving 14 bases between them. CDR1 is MNHEY and CDR2 is SMNVEV in the germline V gene (reference sequence). This chain's CDR3 is CASSLRVSGTEAFF. The CDR3 nucleotides are TGTGCCAGCAGTCTCAGGGTTAGTGGCACTGAAGCTTTCTTT.

The chain links TRBV19 to TRBJ2-7, with D tentatively TRBD1 (6 bases). Trimming shortened V by 5 bases and J by 2 bases, and 13 bases separated the two germline ends. The CDR3 contains 14 residues. CDR1 is LNHDA and CDR2 is SQIVND in the germline V gene (reference sequence). CDR3 in amino acids: CASSAPGETYEQYF. CDR3 nucleotides: TGTGCCAGTAGTGCCCCAGGGGAGACCTACGAGCAGTACTTC.

Regarding this clone: No DNA is shown, since the ends of the CDR3 on it are uncertain; the CDR3 is the one TCRdb lists. J is TRBJ2-2 and V is TRBV18; the D call in the table, TRBD2, was not verified against the DNA. The CDR3 contains 15 residues when both ends are counted. Germline CDR1 KGHSH, CDR2 LQKENI. The CDR3 loop reads CASSPMTFGAGELFF.

The chain is built from TRBV10-2 and TRBJ2-7; D possibly corresponds to TRBD2 (6 bases). The CDR3 runs to 13 residues. Trimming removed 5 bases at V and 3 bases at J, with 11 bases between. The V gene's germline CDR1 is WSHSY and CDR2 SAAADI. The CDR3 loop reads CASSTAGSYEQYF. CDR3 nucleotide sequence: TGCGCCAGCAGTACCGCGGGAAGCTACGAGCAGTACTTC.

The V call is TRBV12-3 or TRBV12-4, the J call TRBJ1-1; 7 bases line up with TRBD1. The CDR3 loop spans 13 amino acids. V was clipped by 6 bases and J by 4 bases; unmatched bases: 5. Here the CDR3 DNA reads TGTGCCAGCAGGATCCCAGGGGGCACTGAAGCTTTCTTT. It encodes CASRIPGGTEAFF.

This chain joins TRBV6-2 or TRBV6-3 and TRBJ1-3, with a tentative D call TRBD1 (6 bases). The CDR3 consists of 16 residues. CDR1 and CDR2 from the germline V gene are MNHEY and SVGEGT. V lost 5 bases to trimming and J lost 0 bases, with 14 bases between them. The CDR3 coding sequence is TGTGCCAGCAGTCCCGCGACAGGAAGCTCTGGAAACACCATATATTTT. As protein: CASSPATGSSGNTIYF.

This clone was seen once. This sequence joins TRBV18 and TRBJ2-5; D possibly corresponds to TRBD1 (7 bases). The CDR3 spans 14 residues. Germline values: CDR1 KGHSH, CDR2 LQKENI. Trimming stripped 2 bases from V and 5 bases from J, with 12 bases between. The CDR3 sequence: CASSPEAGGETQYF. Here the CDR3 DNA reads TGTGCCAGCTCACCAGAGGCAGGGGGGGAGACCCAGTACTTC.

This clone was recorded once. V gene TRBV21-1 combines with J gene TRBJ1-5. TRBV21-1 is recorded as a pseudogene. There are 15 residues in the CDR3. CDR3 DNA: TGTGCCAGCAGGGGGGGGGCGCCGAGCAATCAGCCCCAGCATTTT. Translated: CASRGGAPSNQPQHF.

The chain uses TRBV7-8 and TRBJ2-3; possibly TRBD2 for D (6 bases). Trimming left V 5 bases short and J 1 base short, with 16 bases between. The CDR3 contains 16 residues. CDR1 and CDR2 (germline): SGHVS, FQNEAQ. CDR3 loop: CASSLVERGGTDTQYF. Written as DNA, the CDR3 is TGTGCCAGCAGCCTGGTGGAGCGCGGGGGCACAGATACGCAGTATTTT.

This clone was observed once. J is TRBJ1-1 and V is TRBV6-5; D may be TRBD1 (6 bases). The CDR3 spans 14 residues. V was clipped by 5 bases and J by 5 bases, with 15 bases between them. The germline gives CDR1 MNHEY, CDR2 SVGAGI. As DNA, the CDR3 is TGTGCCAGCAGTCTGATAGGGGGTGATACTGAAGCTTTCTTT. This translates into CASSLIGGDTEAFF.

The rearrangement joins TRBV27 to TRBJ2-5, with TRBD1 matching 8 bases. The junction had 3 bases not matched to a gene; V was cut back by 8 bases and J by 1 base. The germline gives CDR1 MNHEY, CDR2 SMNVEV (reference sequence). This CDR3 is 13 amino acids long. The CDR3, as DNA: TGTGCCAGCCGCGGACAGGGCCAAGAGACCCAGTACTTC. It yields the protein CASRGQGQETQYF.

The J gene is TRBJ2-1, the V gene TRBV5-1, with 9 bases lining up with TRBD2. The ends lost 4 bases at V and 6 bases at J; junction bases unmatched: 8. The CDR3 runs 15 residues. Germline values: CDR1 SGHRS, CDR2 YFSETQ. The CDR3 region has the DNA TGCGCCAGCAGCCTGGGGTCTAGCGGGGTCAATGAGCAGTTCTTC. Its translation is CASSLGSSGVNEQFF.

V gene TRBV7-2 combines with J gene TRBJ1-4, with a weak D call TRBD1 (6 bases). The V gene's germline CDR1 is SGHTA and CDR2 FQGNSA. The CDR3 runs to 14 residues. V was cut by 6 bases and J by 7 bases, with 15 bases left in between. CDR3 nucleotide sequence: TGTGCCAGCAGGCTAGACAGGACGGGTGAAAAACTGTTTTTT. Amino acids: CASRLDRTGEKLFF.

The V and J genes are TRBV7-8 and TRBJ1-2, with D hard to call. The CDR3 loop spans 11 amino acids. V lost 5 bases, J lost 3 bases, and 4 bases lay in between. Germline CDR1 is SGHVS and CDR2 is FQNEAQ. As DNA, the CDR3 is TGTGCCAGCAGCCCAGACTATGGCTACACCTTC. This gives the protein CASSPDYGYTF. Variable domain in full (rest from reference TRBV7-8 and TRBJ1-2): GAGVSQSPRYKVAKRGQDVALRCDPISGHVSLFWYQQALGQGPEFLTYFQNEAQLDKSGLPSDRFFAERPEGSVSTLKIQRTQQEDSAVYLCASSPDYGYTFGSGTRLTVV.

J is TRBJ1-2 and V is TRBV14; the match to TRBD1 covers 7 bases. Germline V lookup: CDR1 SGHDN, CDR2 FVKESK. With 4 bases clipped from V and 7 bases from J, the junction kept 3 bases outside the gene matches. CDR3 length: 12 residues. CDR3 DNA: TGTGCCAGCAGCCCCGACAGGGCTGGCTACACCTTC. Its protein product is CASSPDRAGYTF.

This chain connects TRBV7-6 to TRBJ2-1; 11 bases align to TRBD2. V lost 7 bases and J lost 4; bases outside the gene matches: 6. The CDR3 extends over 15 amino acids. CDR1 is SGHVS, CDR2 FNYEAQ, per germline. CDR3 protein: CASTPTSGIYNEQFF. CDR3 sequence (DNA): TGTGCCAGCACCCCGACTAGCGGGATTTACAATGAGCAGTTCTTC. Supplemented by reference TRBV7-6 and TRBJ2-1, the full variable domain reads GAGVSQSPRYKVTKRGQDVALRCDPISGHVSLYWYRQALGQGPEFLTYFNYEAQQDKSGLPNDRFSAERPEGSISTLTIQRTEQRDSAMYRCASTPTSGIYNEQFFGPGTRLTVL.

The rearrangement uses TRBV10-3 and TRBJ2-7; 11 bases are shared with TRBD2. In germline, CDR1 is ENHRY, CDR2 SYGVKD. The CDR3 runs 15 residues. V lost 6 bases, J lost 3 bases, and 7 bases stayed unmatched. CDR3 residues: CAIRPVTSGNYEQYF. As DNA, the CDR3 is TGTGCCATCAGGCCGGTGACTAGCGGGAACTACGAGCAGTACTTC.